One and the same sample provided the 27 T cell receptor beta chains below, sequenced in a study of OX40 agonist ivuxolimab in advanced cancers. The repertoire was sequenced with immunoSEQ multiplex PCR; TCRdb's copy has only in-frame clones and lacks some. The profile shows about 120,000 clones, approximately 92% of them singletons. The sequencing used CD4+ or CD8+ T cells sorted from blood, collected in a trial of the OX40 agonist ivuxolimab. These receptors came from an adult with an advanced solid tumor such as melanoma, head and neck, liver or kidney cancer.

The chain recombines TRBV9 with TRBJ2-1; 10 positions match TRBD1. Germline V gene sequence: CDR1 SGDLS, CDR2 YYNGEE. The ends lost 2 bases at V and 9 bases at J; junction bases unmatched: 8. The CDR3 has 15 residues. CDR3 in amino acids: CASSVAGTGVAEQFF. The CDR3 DNA follows: TGTGCCAGCAGCGTTGCCGGGACAGGGGTGGCTGAGCAGTTCTTC.

CDR3 region: CASSLRYRGSNQPQHF. DNA for the CDR3: TGTGCCAGCAGCTTGAGGTATCGGGGGAGCAATCAGCCCCAGCATTTT. This chain connects TRBV5-6 to TRBJ1-5; the D gene is possibly TRBD1 (5 bases). Between the trimmed V and J ends, which lost 1 base and 1 base, there was a span of 12 bases. Germline values: CDR1 SGHDT, CDR2 YYEEEE. The CDR3 is 16 amino acids.

The chain couples TRBV28 to TRBJ2-2; 16 nucleotides align to TRBD2. Germline V gene lookup returns CDR1 MDHEN and CDR2 SYDVKM. Losses at the gene ends were 6 bases for V and 0 bases for J; bases not matched to a gene: 4. The CDR3 spans 18 residues. CDR3 DNA: TGTGCCAGCAGCCGGGGACTAGCGGGAGGGCCGAACACCGGGGAGCTGTTTTTT. It translates to CASSRGLAGGPNTGELFF. The variable domain in full, with the rest retrieved from reference TRBV28 and TRBJ2-2, is DVKVTQSSRYLVKRTGEKVFLECVQDMDHENMFWYRQDPGLGLRLIYFSYDVKMKEKGDIPEGYSVSREKKERFSLILESASTNQTSMYLCASSRGLAGGPNTGELFFGEGSRLTVL.

The gene calls are TRBV9 and TRBJ2-1; D is uncertain. Per the germline V gene, CDR1 is SGDLS and CDR2 is YYNGEE. Trimming left V 0 bases short and J 7 bases short, with 11 bases between. The CDR3 loop spans 14 amino acids. The CDR3 DNA reads as TGTGCCAGCAGCGTAGTGTCAAGTAATAATGAGCAGTTCTTC. Translated, it gives CASSVVSSNNEQFF.

This clone was recorded once. The gene calls are TRBV29-1 and TRBJ1-4; unclear D gene. Germline loops: CDR1 SQVTM, CDR2 ANQGSEA. CDR3 length: 13 amino acids. V was pared by 5 bases and J by 3 bases, with 10 bases between. The CDR3 region is CSVSPGPNEKLFF. CDR3 coding DNA: TGCAGCGTTTCCCCAGGCCCTAATGAAAAACTGTTTTTT.

The genes are TRBV7-9 and TRBJ2-1, with D tentatively TRBD2 (5 bases). Germline V gene data show CDR1 as SEHNR and CDR2 as FQNEAQ (reference sequence). There are 15 residues in the CDR3. V was trimmed by 5 bases and J by 1 base, leaving 12 bases between them. The CDR3 reads CASSLGRGSYNEQFF. CDR3 nucleotide sequence: TGTGCCAGCAGCCTCGGACGGGGATCCTACAATGAGCAGTTCTTC.

The chain combines TRBV7-9 with TRBJ2-3; 9 bases align to TRBD2. The V segment lost 1 base and the J segment 3 bases; nucleotides outside the gene matches: 8. In germline, CDR1 is SEHNR, CDR2 FQNEAQ (reference sequence). CDR3 length: 17 residues. CDR3 DNA sequence: TGTGCCAGCAGCTTAGTCGACCTAGCGGGGATAACAGATACGCAGTATTTT. Translated: CASSLVDLAGITDTQYF.

As to this clone: The sample has other DNA sequences that encode this CDR3 too. The rearrangement uses TRBV9 and TRBJ2-7; D is uncertain. Trimming took 0 bases from V and 5 from J, leaving 12 bases between them. Germline V lookup: CDR1 SGDLS, CDR2 YYNGEE. The CDR3 has 14 amino acids. This CDR3 is CASSVGVFYHEQYF. The CDR3 nucleotides are TGTGCCAGCAGCGTAGGGGTCTTTTACCACGAGCAGTACTTC. Looking up the rest from reference TRBV9 and TRBJ2-7 gives the full variable domain: DSGVTQTPKHLITATGQRVTLRCSPRSGDLSVYWYQQSLDQGLQFLIQYYNGEERAKGNILERFSAQQFPDLHSELNLSSLELGDSALYFCASSVGVFYHEQYFGPGTRLTVT.

The V and J genes are TRBV19 and TRBJ1-1; TRBD1 is a possible D gene (5 bases). Per the germline V gene, CDR1 is LNHDA and CDR2 is SQIVND (reference sequence). This CDR3 is 14 amino acids long. The V gene lost 7 bases and the J gene lost 1 base, with 13 bases spanning the gap. CDR3 sequence: CASTPRGSNTEAFF. CDR3 sequence (DNA): TGTGCCAGTACCCCCCGGGGGTCGAACACTGAAGCTTTCTTT.

The genes are TRBV9 and TRBJ2-7, with 8 bases fitting TRBD2. The V gene's germline CDR1 is SGDLS and CDR2 YYNGEE. The CDR3 spans 16 residues. Trimming cost V 0 bases and J 6 bases; bases outside gene matches: 11. CDR3 bases: TGTGCCAGCAGCGTAGTCGGGACTAGTCTCCTAGGCGAGCAGTACTTC. This gives the protein CASSVVGTSLLGEQYF.

This chain joins TRBV19 and TRBJ2-2; 7 bases map to TRBD1. The CDR3 contains 12 residues. V lost 7 bases to trimming and J lost 6 bases; unmatched junction nucleotides: 2. Germline V gene sequence: CDR1 LNHDA, CDR2 SQIVND (reference sequence). CDR3 sequence (DNA): TGTGCCAGTAAAACAGGGGCCGGGGAGCTGTTTTTT. It codes for CASKTGAGELFF.

This chain uses TRBV28 with TRBJ2-1; 8 bases match TRBD2. The V gene's germline CDR1 is MDHEN and CDR2 SYDVKM. The CDR3 length is 15 residues. V shed 5 bases and J 0 bases; nucleotides not matched to a gene: 3. The CDR3 loop reads CASSLSGVSYNEQFF. CDR3 in DNA: TGTGCCAGCAGTCTTAGCGGGGTCTCCTACAATGAGCAGTTCTTC.

The count of this clone is one. The chain has TRBV7-3 and TRBJ2-3; TRBD1 aligns across 7 bases. CDR3 size: 14 residues. Trimming at V came to 5 bases and at J to 6 bases, leaving 8 bases not matched to a gene. Germline V gives CDR1 SGHTA, CDR2 FQGTGA. The CDR3 DNA reads TGTGCCAGCAGCCGGCGCCAGGGACAGGATACGCAGTATTTT. Protein: CASSRRQGQDTQYF.

The gene calls are TRBV7-6 and TRBJ2-3, with 7 bases identical to TRBD2. This CDR3 region has 15 residues. Germline-derived CDR1 and CDR2 are SGHVS and FNYEAQ. V dropped 4 bases and J dropped 2; count of bases not matched to a gene: 6. This CDR3 reads CASSSFGLVTDTQYF. In nucleotides, the CDR3 is TGTGCCAGCAGCTCGTTTGGACTAGTCACAGATACGCAGTATTTT. Full variable domain (missing parts from reference TRBV7-6 and TRBJ2-3): GAGVSQSPRYKVTKRGQDVALRCDPISGHVSLYWYRQALGQGPEFLTYFNYEAQQDKSGLPNDRFSAERPEGSISTLTIQRTEQRDSAMYRCASSSFGLVTDTQYFGPGTRLTVL.

The chain combines TRBV7-6 with TRBJ2-5; D ambiguous. The V gene lost 4 bases and the J gene lost 5 bases, with 17 bases spanning the gap. The CDR3 has 15 amino acids. The germline gives CDR1 SGHVS, CDR2 FNYEAQ. The CDR3: CASSSTPQLFETQYF. The CDR3, as DNA: TGTGCCAGCAGCTCAACCCCCCAGCTATTCGAGACCCAGTACTTC. Full variable domain (remainder filled in from reference TRBV7-6 and TRBJ2-5): GAGVSQSPRYKVTKRGQDVALRCDPISGHVSLYWYRQALGQGPEFLTYFNYEAQQDKSGLPNDRFSAERPEGSISTLTIQRTEQRDSAMYRCASSSTPQLFETQYFGPGTRLLVL.

The V and J genes are TRBV7-2 and TRBJ2-2; 8 positions match TRBD2. The CDR3 loop spans 15 amino acids. Germline loops: CDR1 SGHTA, CDR2 FQGNSA. V lost 2 bases, J lost 4 bases, and 3 bases stayed unmatched. CDR3 loop: CASSLTLAGTGELFF. The CDR3 bases are TGTGCCAGCAGCTTAACGCTAGCGGGCACCGGGGAGCTGTTTTTT.

This chain uses TRBV28 with TRBJ2-4; perhaps TRBD2 as D (6 bases). The germline V and J ends were trimmed by 3 bases and 6 bases, with 15 bases remaining between them. Germline V CDR1 and CDR2: MDHEN, SYDVKM. CDR3 size: 15 residues. CDR3 in amino acids: CASSFSGERVNIQYF. The CDR3 nucleotides read TGTGCCAGCAGTTTTTCGGGAGAAAGGGTAAACATTCAGTACTTC.

The rearrangement uses TRBV5-5 and TRBJ2-1, with 7 bases lining up with TRBD2. Germline CDR1 SGHKS, CDR2 YYEKEE (reference sequence). Germline trimming cut 2 bases from V and 0 bases from J; bases unmatched to any gene: 8. This CDR3 is built from 17 residues. The CDR3, as DNA: TGTGCCAGCAGCTTTTGGGCTAGCGGTAGCTCCTACAATGAGCAGTTCTTC. It yields the protein CASSFWASGSSYNEQFF.

This rearrangement joins TRBV9 to TRBJ2-7, with D perhaps matching TRBD1 (5 bases). The CDR3 is 14 amino acids. Germline V lookup: CDR1 SGDLS, CDR2 YYNGEE. Trimming cost V 5 bases and J 1 base, with 13 bases left between them. The CDR3 loop reads CASSRQWSSYEQYF. Written as DNA, the CDR3 is TGTGCCAGCAGTAGACAGTGGTCGTCCTACGAGCAGTACTTC.

V gene TRBV9 combines with J gene TRBJ2-2, with 12 bases aligning to TRBD2. Trimming cost V 4 bases and J 0 bases; bases outside gene matches: 13. The CDR3 extends over 20 amino acids. Germline assignment: CDR1 SGDLS and CDR2 YYNGEE. CDR3 bases: TGTGCCAGCAGCACCCAAGGGCTAGCGGGGGGGCTCTCGAACACCGGGGAGCTGTTTTTT. This codes for CASSTQGLAGGLSNTGELFF.

V gene TRBV7-3 combines with J gene TRBJ1-1, with D perhaps TRBD1 (6 bases). V lost 6 bases and J lost 3, with 14 bases in between. The CDR3 has 14 amino acids. Germline V gene sequence: CDR1 SGHTA, CDR2 FQGTGA. CDR3 bases: TGTGCCAGCAGTCCAGGCGGGGGCGACACTGAAGCTTTCTTT. As protein: CASSPGGGDTEAFF.

The chain combines TRBV2 with TRBJ2-2; 8 bases agree with TRBD2. The V segment lost 2 bases and the J segment 8 bases; nucleotides outside the gene matches: 7. Germline V gene data show CDR1 as SNHLY and CDR2 as FYNNEI. The CDR3 runs 15 residues. The CDR3 loop reads CASSEYPGGMGELFF. The CDR3 DNA sequence: TGTGCCAGCAGTGAATATCCGGGGGGGATGGGGGAGCTGTTTTTT.

V gene TRBV5-1 combines with J gene TRBJ1-2; weak D call: TRBD1 (6 bases). Between the trimmed V and J ends, which lost 0 bases and 6 bases, there was a span of 9 bases. CDR1 is SGHRS and CDR2 is YFSETQ in the germline V gene. The CDR3 is 13 residues long. The chain's CDR3 is CASSLEAGDGYTF. In nucleotides, the CDR3 is TGCGCCAGCAGCTTGGAGGCAGGGGATGGCTACACCTTC.

The chain couples TRBV7-8 to TRBJ2-1; D possibly corresponds to TRBD2 (6 bases). V was cut by 5 bases and J by 6 bases, with 17 bases left in between. The CDR3 is 15 amino acids. CDR1 is SGHVS and CDR2 is FQNEAQ in the germline V gene. The CDR3 protein is CASSPPGLFLNEQFF. The DNA for the CDR3 is TGTGCCAGCAGCCCCCCGGGACTCTTCCTCAATGAGCAGTTCTTC.

The chain is built from TRBV5-1 and TRBJ1-5, with a tentative D call TRBD1 (5 bases). Deletions cut 0 bases from V and 3 bases from J, with 22 bases between. Germline CDR1 reads SGHRS; CDR2 reads YFSETQ. This CDR3 spans 19 amino acids. The CDR3 nucleotides are TGCGCCAGCAGCTTGGCCCGGGCCCCAAGAAAGACAGACAATCAGCCCCAGCATTTT. It yields the protein CASSLARAPRKTDNQPQHF.

The V and J genes are TRBV7-2 and TRBJ2-1; 9 nucleotides agree with TRBD2. The ends lost 6 bases at V and 7 bases at J; junction bases unmatched: 7. The CDR3 runs 14 residues. The germline V gene has CDR1 SGHTA and CDR2 FQGNSA. The CDR3 here is CASSYSGRTNEQFF. Written as DNA, the CDR3 is TGTGCCAGCAGTTACAGCGGGAGGACGAATGAGCAGTTCTTC.

V gene TRBV27 combines with J gene TRBJ2-3, with TRBD1 matching over 7 bases. Looked up from germline, CDR1 is MNHEY and CDR2 is SMNVEV (reference sequence). V gave up 5 bases and J gave up 1 base; unmatched junction bases: 9. The CDR3 contains 16 residues. The CDR3 DNA reads as TGTGCCAGCAGTATAACAGGGGAGTTTGGCACAGATACGCAGTATTTT. It is translated as CASSITGEFGTDTQYF.